Below, one T cell receptor (beta chain) is given with its context. The data stem from a study of blood T cell repertoires in COVID-19. Study-level background: T cells, B-cell-depleted T cells, or PBMCs supplied cDNA or gDNA.

Only in-frame clones appear in the TCRdb table, and some are missing; sequencing was by immunoSEQ multiplex PCR. This table has 200,000 to 250,000 clones, about 85% appearing once. Germline V gives CDR1 SGDLS, CDR2 YYNGEE. The V gene lost 0 bases and the J gene lost 7 bases, with 10 bases spanning the gap. The CDR3 has 13 amino acids. The receptor was derived from a man aged 25 to 45 who had recovered from COVID-19. V is TRBV9 and J is TRBJ1-1; D not resolved. Sequenced material: PBMCs or T cells enriched from blood (not recorded which). The CDR3 reads CASSVVLMGEAFF. The DNA of the CDR3 is TGTGCCAGCAGCGTAGTACTAATGGGTGAAGCTTTCTTT.